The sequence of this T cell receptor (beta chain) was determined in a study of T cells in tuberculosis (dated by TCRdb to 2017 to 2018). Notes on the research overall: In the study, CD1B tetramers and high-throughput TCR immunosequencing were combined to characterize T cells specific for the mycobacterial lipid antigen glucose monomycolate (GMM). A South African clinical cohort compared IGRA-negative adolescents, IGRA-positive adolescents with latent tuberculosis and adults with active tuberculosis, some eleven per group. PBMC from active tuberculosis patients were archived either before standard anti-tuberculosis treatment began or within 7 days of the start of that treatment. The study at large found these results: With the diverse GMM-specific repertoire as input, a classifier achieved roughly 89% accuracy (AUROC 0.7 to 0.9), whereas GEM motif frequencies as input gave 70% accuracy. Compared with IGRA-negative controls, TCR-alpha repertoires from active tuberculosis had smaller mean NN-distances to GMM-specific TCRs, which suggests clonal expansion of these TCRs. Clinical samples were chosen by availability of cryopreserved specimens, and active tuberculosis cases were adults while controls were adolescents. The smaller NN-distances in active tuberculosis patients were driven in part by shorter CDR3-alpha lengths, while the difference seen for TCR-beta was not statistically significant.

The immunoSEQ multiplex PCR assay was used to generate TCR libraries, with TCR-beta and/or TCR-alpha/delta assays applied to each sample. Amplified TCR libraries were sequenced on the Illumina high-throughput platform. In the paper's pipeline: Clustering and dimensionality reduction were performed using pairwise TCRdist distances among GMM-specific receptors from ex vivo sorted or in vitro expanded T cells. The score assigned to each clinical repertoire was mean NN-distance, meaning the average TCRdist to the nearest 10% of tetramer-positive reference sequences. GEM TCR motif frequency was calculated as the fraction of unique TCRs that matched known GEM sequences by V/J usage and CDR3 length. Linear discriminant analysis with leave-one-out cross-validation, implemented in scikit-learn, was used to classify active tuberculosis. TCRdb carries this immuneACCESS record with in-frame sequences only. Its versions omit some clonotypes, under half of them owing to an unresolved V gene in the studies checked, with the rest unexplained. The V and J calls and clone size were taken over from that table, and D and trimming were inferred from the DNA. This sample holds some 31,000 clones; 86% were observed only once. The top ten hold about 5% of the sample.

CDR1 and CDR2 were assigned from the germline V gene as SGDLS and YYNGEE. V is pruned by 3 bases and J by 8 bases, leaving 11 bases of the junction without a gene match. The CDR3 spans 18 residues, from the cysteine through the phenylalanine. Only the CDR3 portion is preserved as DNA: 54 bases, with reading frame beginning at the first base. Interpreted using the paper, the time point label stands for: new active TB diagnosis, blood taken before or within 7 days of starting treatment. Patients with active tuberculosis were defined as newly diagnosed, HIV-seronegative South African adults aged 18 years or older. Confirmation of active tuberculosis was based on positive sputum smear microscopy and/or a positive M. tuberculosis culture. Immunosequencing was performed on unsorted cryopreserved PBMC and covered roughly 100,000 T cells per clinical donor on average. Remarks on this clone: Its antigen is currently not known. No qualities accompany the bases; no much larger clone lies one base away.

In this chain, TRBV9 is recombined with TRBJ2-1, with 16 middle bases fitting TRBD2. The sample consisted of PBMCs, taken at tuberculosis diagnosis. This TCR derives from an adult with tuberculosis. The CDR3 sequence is CASSALYGTSGRVHEQFF. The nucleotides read TGTGCCAGCAGCGCACTGTACGGGACTAGCGGGAGGGTACATGAGCAGTTCTTC.